This TCR beta chain was recorded in a study of molecular identifiers for immune sequencing clone quantification. Overall study: Five aliquots were made in replicates from the RNA of approximately 22,000 or 94,000 naive CD8 cells, and four were sequenced. Study conclusions and caveats: Over 99% of effector molecules, but under 1% in naive cells, were held by clones with more than 20 RNA copies.

This clonotype has at least ten counts. Its antigen is not identified. Listed TCR primers, together with previously described methods, were used for the bulk TCR libraries. Via MiXCR, TCRdb re-called the PCR reads, giving one row per CDR3 protein. The sample gives some 100,000 distinct CDR3 sequences, around a fifth of which show up once; about 0.85% is in the top ten. The CDR3 spans 17 residues. The V and J ends lost 8 bases and 0 bases respectively, with 23 bases between them. Germline V lookup: CDR1 MNHEY, CDR2 SMNVEV (reference sequence). The source material was naive CD8+ T cells from blood, with Jurkat cell RNA spiked in. Noted subset: FACS-sorted CD8+CD4-CCR7+CD45RA+ naive T cells. The receptor was isolated from a human donor in good health. Some libraries in this study had Jurkat cell RNA spiked in. The V gene is TRBV27, the J gene TRBJ2-7; TRBD2 is a possible D gene (7 bases). The CDR3 sequence: CASRGGVQGYSSYEQYF. CDR3 DNA sequence: TGTGCCAGCCGAGGGGGGGTACAGGGTTACAGCTCCTACGAGCAGTACTTC.